This T cell receptor (beta chain) was recovered during a study of shared clonotypes between healthy human individuals. Produced via immunoSEQ multiplex PCR; TCRdb's table is partial and in-frame only. The table has hundreds of thousands of clones, roughly 98% seen once. Trimming left V 3 bases short and J 7 bases short, with 5 bases between. The CDR3 is 11 amino acids. Germline V gene data show CDR1 as SGDLS and CDR2 as YYNGEE. It was CD45RO-negative cells, positively selected for CCR7, that made up naive CD8 cells, with terminally differentiated effector memory CD45RA+ cells excluded. The J gene is TRBJ2-1, the V gene TRBV9, with D unresolved. This receptor was obtained from a man aged 25 to 40 in good health. What was sequenced was naive CD8+ T cells sorted from blood. CDR3 sequence reads: CASSAQNEQFF. The CDR3 DNA sequence: TGTGCCAGCAGCGCCCAAAATGAGCAGTTCTTC.